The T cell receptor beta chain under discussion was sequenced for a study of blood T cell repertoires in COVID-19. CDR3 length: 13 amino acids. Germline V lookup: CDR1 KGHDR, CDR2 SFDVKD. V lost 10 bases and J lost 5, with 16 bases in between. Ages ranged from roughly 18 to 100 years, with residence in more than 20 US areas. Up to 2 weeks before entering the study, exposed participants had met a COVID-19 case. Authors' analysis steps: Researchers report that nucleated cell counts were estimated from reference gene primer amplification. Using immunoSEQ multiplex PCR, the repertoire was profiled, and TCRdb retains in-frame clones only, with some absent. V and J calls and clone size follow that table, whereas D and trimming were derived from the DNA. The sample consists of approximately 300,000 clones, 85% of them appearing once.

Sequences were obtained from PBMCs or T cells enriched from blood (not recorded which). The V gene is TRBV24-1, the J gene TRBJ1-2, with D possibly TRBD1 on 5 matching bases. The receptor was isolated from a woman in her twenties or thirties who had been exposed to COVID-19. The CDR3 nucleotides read TGTGCCACTGGGGGAGAGGCGGGATATGGCTACACCTTC. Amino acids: CATGGEAGYGYTF.